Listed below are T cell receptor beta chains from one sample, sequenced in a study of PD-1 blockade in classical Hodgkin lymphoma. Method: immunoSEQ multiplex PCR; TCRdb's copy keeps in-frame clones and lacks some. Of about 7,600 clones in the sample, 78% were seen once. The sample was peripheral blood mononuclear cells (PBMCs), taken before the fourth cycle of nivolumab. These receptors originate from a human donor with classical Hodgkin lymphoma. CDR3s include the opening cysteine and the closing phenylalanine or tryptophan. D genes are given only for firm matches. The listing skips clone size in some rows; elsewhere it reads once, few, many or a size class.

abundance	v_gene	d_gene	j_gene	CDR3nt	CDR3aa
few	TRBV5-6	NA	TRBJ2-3	TGTGCCAGCAGCTTAAACACAGATACGCAGTATTTT	CASSLNTDTQYF
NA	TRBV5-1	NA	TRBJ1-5	TGCGCCAGCAGCTTGGATTCCAGTAGAGGTCAGCCCCAGCATTTT	CASSLDSSRGQPQHF
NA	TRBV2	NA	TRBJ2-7	TGTGCCAGCAGAGTCAGCGCTCTACCATACTACGAGCAGTACTTC	CASRVSALPYYEQYF
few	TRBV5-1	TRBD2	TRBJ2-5	TGCGCCAGCAGCTTCGGTGCGGGAGGGCAAGAGACCCAGTACTTC	CASSFGAGGQETQYF
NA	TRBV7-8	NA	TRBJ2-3	TGTGCCAGCAGCTTAGGGGTGACAGATACGCAGTATTTT	CASSLGVTDTQYF
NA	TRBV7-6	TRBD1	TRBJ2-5	TGTGCCAGCAGCCCAGGGGGCAGGGAGACCCAGTACTTC	CASSPGGRETQYF
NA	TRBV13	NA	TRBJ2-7	TGTGCCAGCAGCCACTCGCGGCTTCACTACGAGCAGTACTTC	CASSHSRLHYEQYF
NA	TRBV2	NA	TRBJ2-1	TGTGCCAGCAGAGAGGACCGCTCAGGGTACAATGAGCAGTTCTTC	CASREDRSGYNEQFF
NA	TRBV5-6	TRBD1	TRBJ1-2	TGTGCCAGCAGCTTGCGGACAGGGGGCCCATATGGCTACACCTTC	CASSLRTGGPYGYTF
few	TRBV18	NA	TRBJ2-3	TGTGCCAGCTCACCACGAGATACGCAGTATTTT	CASSPRDTQYF
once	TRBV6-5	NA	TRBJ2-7	TGTGCCAGCAGTGCCGGGTACGAGCAGTACTTC	CASSAGYEQYF
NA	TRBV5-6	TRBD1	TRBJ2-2	TGTGCCAGCAGCCCGGACAGGGAGAACACCGGGGAGCTGTTTTTT	CASSPDRENTGELFF
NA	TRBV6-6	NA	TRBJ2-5	TGTGCCAGCAGTTACTATACAAACCTACAAGAGACCCAGTACTTC	CASSYYTNLQETQYF
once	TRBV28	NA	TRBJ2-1	TGTGCCAGCAGTGAAGACCGCGCCGAGACGTACAATGAGCAGTTCTTC	CASSEDRAETYNEQFF
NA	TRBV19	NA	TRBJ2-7	TGTGCCAGTAGTACGCGGAACTACGAGCAGTACTTC	CASSTRNYEQYF
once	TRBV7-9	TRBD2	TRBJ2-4	TGTGCCAGCAGCTTAGCGGGTCTAGCGGGAGGGTTAGCCAAAAACATTCAGTACTTC	CASSLAGLAGGLAKNIQYF
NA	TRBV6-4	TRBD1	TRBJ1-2	TGTGCCAGCAGGCCCTCGACAGGGTCGGACTATGGCTACACCTTC	CASRPSTGSDYGYTF
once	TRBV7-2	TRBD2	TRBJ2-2	TGTGCCAGCACCCACTGGGGGGCTAGCGGGGGAGGGAACACCGGGGAGCTGTTTTTT	CASTHWGASGGGNTGELFF
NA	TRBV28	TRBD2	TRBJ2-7	TGTGCCAGCATCGGAGCGGGAGGGGTCTACGAGCAGTACTTC	CASIGAGGVYEQYF
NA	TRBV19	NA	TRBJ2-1	TGTGCCGACCACAAGAACAGGGTTTACGGTGAGCAGTTCTTC	CADHKNRVYGEQFF
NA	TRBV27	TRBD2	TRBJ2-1	TGTGCCAGCAGTTCCAGCGGGGGTCTTTACAATGAGCAGTTCTTC	CASSSSGGLYNEQFF
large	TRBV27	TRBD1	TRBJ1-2	TGTGCCAGCAGTTTGTCGACAGGGATAACTGGCTACACCTTC	CASSLSTGITGYTF
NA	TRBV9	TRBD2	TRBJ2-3	TGTGCCAGCAGCGCCACCGGGACTAGCGGCCCCACAGATACGCAGTATTTT	CASSATGTSGPTDTQYF
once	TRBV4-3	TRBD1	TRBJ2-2	TGCGCCAGCAGCTTGGGACAGATGAACAAGGAGGAGCTGTTTTTT	CASSLGQMNKEELFF
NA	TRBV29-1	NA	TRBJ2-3	TGCAGCGTTAGGTTTGTGGGACACGCAGATACGCAGTATTTT	CSVRFVGHADTQYF
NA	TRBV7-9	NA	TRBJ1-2	TGTGCCAGCAGTAGGGCCGACTATGGCTACACCTTC	CASSRADYGYTF
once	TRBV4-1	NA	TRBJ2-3	TGCGCCAGCAGCCACAATACAGGGTGGGGTGCAGATACGCAGTATTTT	CASSHNTGWGADTQYF
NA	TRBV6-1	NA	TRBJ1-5	TGTGCCAGCAGTGAAGCGGGGACAAATCAGCCCCAGCATTTT	CASSEAGTNQPQHF
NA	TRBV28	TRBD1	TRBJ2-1	TGTGCCAGCACCCAGGGGGATGAGCAGTTCTTC	CASTQGDEQFF
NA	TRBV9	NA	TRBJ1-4	TGTGCCAGCAGCGGTGGGTCGTATGAAAAACTGTTTTTT	CASSGGSYEKLFF
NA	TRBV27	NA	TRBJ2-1	TGTGCCAGCAGTCTGGGTGGGCCGTCGTACAATGAGCAGTTCTTC	CASSLGGPSYNEQFF
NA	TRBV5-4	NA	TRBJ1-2	TGTGCCAGCAGCTTGGGAGGGGATTGGGAGAAGAAATATGGCTACACCTTC	CASSLGGDWEKKYGYTF
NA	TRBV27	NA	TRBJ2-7	TGTGCCAGCATGCCGTACGGGGATGCCTACGAGCAGTACTTC	CASMPYGDAYEQYF
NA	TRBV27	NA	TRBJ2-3	TGTGCCAGCAGTTCCTTAGCGTCCGTCACAGATACGCAGTATTTT	CASSSLASVTDTQYF
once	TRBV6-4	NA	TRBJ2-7	TGTGCCAGCAGTGCGACCCCCGTGTCCTACGAGCAGTACTTC	CASSATPVSYEQYF
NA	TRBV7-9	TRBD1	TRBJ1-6	TGTGCCAGCAGCCCCATACAGGGGACTTCACCCCTCCACTTT	CASSPIQGTSPLHF
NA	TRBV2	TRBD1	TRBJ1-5	TGTGCCAGCAGTGGGGACAGTACTTTCAATCAGCCCCAGCATTTT	CASSGDSTFNQPQHF
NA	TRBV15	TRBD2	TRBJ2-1	TGTGCCACCAGCAGAGATTTATGGCTAGCGGGGGGCAGCTCCTACAATGAGCAGTTCTTC	CATSRDLWLAGGSSYNEQFF
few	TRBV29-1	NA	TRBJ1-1	TGCAGCCGATTTCGGGGGCAGGACACTGAAGCTTTCTTT	CSRFRGQDTEAFF
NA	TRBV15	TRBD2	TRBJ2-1	TGTGCCACCAGCAGAGATTTAGCGGGTTTATACAATGAGCAGTTCTTC	CATSRDLAGLYNEQFF
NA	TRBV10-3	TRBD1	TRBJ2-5	TGTGCCATCAGCGATCGACAGGGCCAAGAGACCCAGTACTTC	CAISDRQGQETQYF
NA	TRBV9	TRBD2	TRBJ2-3	TGTGCCAGCAGCGGACGTAGCGGGAGGGCCGTAGATACGCAGTATTTT	CASSGRSGRAVDTQYF
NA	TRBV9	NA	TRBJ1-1	TGTGCCAGCAGCGCAGCCCTGAACACTGAAGCTTTCTTT	CASSAALNTEAFF
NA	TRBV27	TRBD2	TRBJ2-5	TGTGCCAGCAGTTTGGGGGACTACGGGCGAGAGACCCAGTACTTC	CASSLGDYGRETQYF
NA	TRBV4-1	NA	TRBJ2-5	TGCGCCAGCAGCCAAGATTGGAGGGGACGAATGGAGACCCAGTACTTC	CASSQDWRGRMETQYF
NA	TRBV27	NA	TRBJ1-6	TGTGCCAGCAGTACCCCCGGGGGTTATAATTCACCCCTCCACTTT	CASSTPGGYNSPLHF
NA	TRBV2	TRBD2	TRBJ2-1	TGTGCCAGCAGTGAAAGTACGGCGGGGGGGCCGGAGAATGAGCAGTTCTTC	CASSESTAGGPENEQFF
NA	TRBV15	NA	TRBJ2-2	TGTGCCACCAGCAGATCCCGCAGCACCGGGGAGCTGTTTTTT	CATSRSRSTGELFF
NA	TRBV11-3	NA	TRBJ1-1	TGTGCCAGCAGCCAACAGGGCGGGAACACTGAAGCTTTCTTT	CASSQQGGNTEAFF
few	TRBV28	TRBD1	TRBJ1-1	TGTGCCAGCAGTTTACCTACAGGGGTCACTGAAGCTTTCTTT	CASSLPTGVTEAFF
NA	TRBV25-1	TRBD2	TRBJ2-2	TGTGCCAGCACCCCATGGGGGGGTACCGGGGAGCTGTTTTTT	CASTPWGGTGELFF
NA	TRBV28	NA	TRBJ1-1	TGTGCCAGCAGTTTGAATGTAGGAATTGGCACTGAAGCTTTCTTT	CASSLNVGIGTEAFF
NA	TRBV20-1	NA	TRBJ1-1	TGCAGTGCTGGAGGTTGGACTGAAGCTTTCTTT	CSAGGWTEAFF
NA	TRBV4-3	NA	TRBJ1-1	TGCGCCAGCAGCCAAGACGGGAGCACTGAAGCTTTCTTT	CASSQDGSTEAFF
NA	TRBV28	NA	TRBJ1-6	TGTGCCAGTCAAGGGATTCCCCTCCGAACAAATTCACCCCTCCACTTT	CASQGIPLRTNSPLHF
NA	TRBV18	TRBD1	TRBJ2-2	TGTGCCAGCTCACCAGCCCGGGACAGAAGAAACACCGGGGAGCTGTTTTTT	CASSPARDRRNTGELFF
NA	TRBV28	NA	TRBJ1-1	TGTGCCAGCAGTTTACGTTCTCGTGAAGCTTTCTTT	CASSLRSREAFF
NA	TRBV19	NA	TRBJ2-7	TGTGCCAGTGGGACGGGCAGTTACGAGCAGTACTTC	CASGTGSYEQYF
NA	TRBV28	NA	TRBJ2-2	TGTGCCAGCAGTGCCCTGGTGGGAGCAGACACCGGGGAGCTGTTTTTT	CASSALVGADTGELFF